Detailed here is one T cell receptor beta chain. This clone showed up just a few times. Its cognate antigen has yet to be identified. No per-base quality is available; no much larger clone lies one base away. TCRbeta CDR3 regions were amplified from genomic DNA by means of the immunoSEQ Assay, a bias-controlled multiplex PCR. The paper's data handling went like this. The number of nucleated cells in each sample was estimated from the amplification of reference gene primers within the assay. Sequence reads were collapsed and filtered to measure the absolute abundance of every unique TCRbeta CDR3 rearrangement. For each sample, productive Simpson clonality was calculated as the square root of Simpson's diversity index over productive rearrangements. Drawn from immuneACCESS, this table holds only the in-frame rearrangements with V and J called that TCRdb kept. Clones are partly lost; checked studies trace under half to an unresolved V gene and leave the rest unexplained. The V and J calls and clone size come from that table; D and trimming were worked out from the DNA. In this sample the table shows 250,000 to 350,000 clones, approximately 84% of which occur a single time. Of the sample, around 2.1% falls within the top ten clones.

The data were obtained in a study of blood T cell repertoires in COVID-19 (dated by TCRdb to 2020 to 2021). Broadly, across the study: Collaborator samples came from the United States, Italy and Spain and covered acute and convalescent phases of COVID-19. Deeply sampled blood TCRbeta repertoires from subjects exposed to, actively infected with, or recovered from COVID-19 were included in the dataset. The repertoires were released in a freely available public database meant as a resource for research on the immune response to SARS-CoV-2. The material from the prospective study consisted of cDNA or gDNA derived from T cells, B-cell-depleted T cells, or PBMCs. HLA class I and class II types, where available, came from metadata supplied by the sample provider rather than from assay-based typing. Samples were obtained from the ongoing ImmuneRACE study (first 160 participants) and from over a thousand subjects provided by 6 global collaborators. The sample metadata nearly always contained a de-identified subject ID, COVID-19 status, age in years and sex.

Samples from volunteer blood donors who had recovered from COVID-19 were contributed by a second Seattle source. The collaborating institutions used their own protocols to collect whole blood in K2EDTA tubes. Collaborator samples were shipped for TCRbeta analysis as frozen whole blood, isolated PBMCs, or DNA extracted from either sample type. Its CDR3 holds 15 amino acids, cysteine through phenylalanine. Just CDR3 DNA is preserved here, 45 bases in frame from base 1. Reading the germline V gene gives CDR1 MDHEN and CDR2 SYDVKM. V and J are trimmed by 4 bases and 7 bases, and the gene matches miss 9 bases of the junction. Study-wide conclusions, independent of this receptor: The amount of clinical and demographic metadata varied by source and participant and was provided uncurated.

This TCR came from a woman between 25 and 40 years old who had recovered from COVID-19. This sequence uses TRBV28 and TRBJ2-2; a stretch of 7 junction bases matches TRBD2. Sequencing was carried out using peripheral blood. At the DNA level, the sequence is TGTGCCAGCAGTTCCAGGTTAGCGGGCGGCGGGGAGCTGTTTTTT. Translated, it reads CASSSRLAGGGELFF.